A single sample is the source of the 28 T cell receptor beta chains below, sequenced in a study of post-analysis software for immune sequencing data. Study outcomes and limitations: TRBV5-6, TRBV5-1 and TRBV20-1 belonged to a set of about five TRBV segments that were more frequent in patients than controls.

For these TCRs, the target antigens are not known. Unique molecular identifiers were carried by the TCR beta cDNA libraries. TCRdb re-derived calls from the PCR reads in MiXCR, one entry per CDR3 protein. The sample consists of approximately 180,000 distinct CDR3 sequences, roughly 31% of them appearing once. The sequencing sample was made of blood. All receptors derive from a girl aged 10 to 17 with multiple sclerosis.

This sequence joins TRBV27 and TRBJ2-4; 7 bases line up with TRBD1. The end of the DNA aligns better with TRBJ2-7, so the J call may be wrong. Germline V gives CDR1 MNHEY, CDR2 SMNVEV (reference sequence). The CDR3 contains 14 residues. CDR3 amino acids: CASSPSTGFNEQYF. DNA for the CDR3: TGTGCCAGCAGTCCGTCGACAGGGTTTAACGAGCAGTACTTC.

This clonotype was seen more than once but under ten times. At one end, the junction sequence differs from germline, possibly due to a read error. The J gene is TRBJ1-4, the V gene TRBV20-1; weak D call: TRBD1 (5 bases). Looked up from germline, CDR1 is DFQATT and CDR2 is SNEGSKA (reference sequence). This CDR3 is 13 amino acids long. CDR3 residues: CSAPDTANEKLFF. CDR3 DNA sequence: TGCAGTGCGCCGGACACGGCTAACGAAAAACTGTTTTTT.

The table lists this clonotype with many counts. The chain combines TRBV15 with TRBJ2-7; weak D call: TRBD1 (5 bases). The V gene's germline CDR1 is LNHNV and CDR2 YYDKDF (reference sequence). V gave up 3 bases and J gave up 5 bases, with 14 bases separating them. CDR3 size: 14 residues. The CDR3 spells CATSSSDPGNEQYF. The CDR3 DNA follows: TGTGCCACCAGCAGTTCGGACCCAGGGAACGAGCAGTACTTC.

This clonotype was recorded at least ten times. J is TRBJ1-1 and V is TRBV20-1; possible D gene TRBD1, 5 bases. Trimming stripped 3 bases from V and 7 bases from J, with 21 bases between. The CDR3 is made up of 15 amino acids. Per germline, CDR1 DFQATT and CDR2 SNEGSKA (reference sequence). The CDR3 is CSARDLGRGSREAFF. DNA of the CDR3: TGCAGTGCTAGGGACCTTGGCCGGGGGTCGCGTGAAGCTTTCTTT.

In the case of this clonotype: A read error may explain this, as a much larger clone is one base away. V is TRBV5-1 and J is TRBJ2-1, with 11 nucleotides matching TRBD2. Germline-derived CDR1 and CDR2 are SGHRS and YFSETQ. This CDR3 spans 16 amino acids. This chain's CDR3 is CAGSPGTSGGYNEQFF. The DNA of the CDR3 is TGCGCCGGCAGCCCCGGGACTAGCGGAGGGTACAATGAGCAGTTCTTC.

To note about this clonotype: At one end the junction does not follow the germline gene, possibly because of a read error. V gene TRBV5-6 combines with J gene TRBJ1-2; no clear D. In germline, CDR1 is SGHDT, CDR2 YYEEEE. This CDR3 is built from 15 residues. CDR3 coding DNA: TGTGCCAGCAGTTTTTTCGGGAAAGGAAACTATGACTACACCTTC. Amino acid sequence: CASSFFGKGNYDYTF. The variable domain in full, completed from reference TRBV5-6 and TRBJ1-2, reads DAGVTQSPTHLIKTRGQQVTLRCSPKSGHDTVSWYQQALGQGPQFIFQYYEEEERQRGNFPDRFSGHQFPNYSSELNVNALLLGDSALYLCASSFFGKGNYDYTFGSGTRLTVV.

The chain recombines TRBV20-1 with TRBJ1-5, with 7 nucleotides matching TRBD1. This CDR3 has 15 residues. Trimming cost V 5 bases and J 3 bases; bases outside gene matches: 10. Germline lookup yields CDR1 DFQATT and CDR2 SNEGSKA (reference sequence). The CDR3 region has the DNA TGCAGTGCTTTAGGACAGGTGGGGTCCAATCAGCCCCAGCATTTT. This codes for CSALGQVGSNQPQHF.

Details on this clonotype: A much larger clone lies a single base off, so this may be a read error. V gene TRBV5-1 combines with J gene TRBJ2-1; maybe TRBD1 (5 bases). The CDR3 spans 15 residues. V lost 7 bases and J 6 bases, leaving 20 bases between the germline ends. CDR1 is SGHRS and CDR2 is YFSETQ in the germline V gene. CDR3 residues: CASARFQGVSNEQFF. In DNA, the CDR3 is TGCGCCAGCGCTCGGTTCCAAGGGGTAAGCAATGAGCAGTTCTTC.

This clonotype was seen ten or more times. DNA of the CDR3: TGTGCCAGCCACGTGACTAGGGAGGACACAGATACGCAGTATTTT. This sequence encodes CASHVTREDTDTQYF. The rearrangement uses TRBV7-9 and TRBJ2-3; TRBD2 is a possible D gene (6 bases). The V end was cut by 8 bases, the J end by 2 bases, with 17 bases between. CDR3 length: 15 amino acids. Germline CDR1 SEHNR, CDR2 FQNEAQ (reference sequence).

DNA of the CDR3: TGTGCCAGCACCTGGGGACAGGCCGCTTTCTTT. Translating it yields CASTWGQAAFF. This rearrangement joins TRBV6-6 to TRBJ1-1; 8 nucleotides match TRBD1. The germline V gene has CDR1 MNHNY and CDR2 SVGAGI (reference sequence). The length of the CDR3 is 11 residues. Germline trimming cut 7 bases from V and 11 bases from J; bases unmatched to any gene: 6.

The rearrangement joins TRBV29-1 to TRBJ2-7; D possibly corresponds to TRBD2 (6 bases). The CDR3 loop spans 13 amino acids. Germline CDR1 SQVTM, CDR2 ANQGSEA. V lost 7 bases and J lost 1, with 14 bases in between. The CDR3 is CSAYERGSYEQYF. CDR3 DNA: TGCAGCGCTTACGAACGGGGGTCCTACGAGCAGTACTTC.

J is TRBJ1-4 and V is TRBV15; 9 bases fit TRBD1. Trimming took 6 bases from V and 8 from J; bases not matched to a gene: 10. There are 15 residues in the CDR3. Germline CDR1 reads LNHNV; CDR2 reads YYDKDF (reference sequence). CDR3 coding DNA: TGTGCCACCAGGACAGGGGGAAGCGTAAAAGAAAAACTGTTTTTT. This codes for CATRTGGSVKEKLFF.

The rearrangement uses TRBV6-1 and TRBJ2-7, with TRBD1 matching over 9 bases. After removal of 6 bases from V and 1 base from J, the junction contained 13 bases not matched to a gene. Germline lookup yields CDR1 MNHNS and CDR2 SASEGT. The CDR3 is 17 amino acids. Here the CDR3 DNA reads TGTGCCAGCAGCCGCAGAGGGGCGGGACAGGGTTCCTACGAGCAGTACTTC. Translating it yields CASSRRGAGQGSYEQYF.

This clonotype was observed a few times. V gene TRBV2 combines with J gene TRBJ2-7; D might be TRBD1 or TRBD2, each matching 5 bases. Trimming cost V 8 bases and J 3 bases, with 8 bases left between them. The CDR3 runs to 11 residues. Germline values: CDR1 SNHLY, CDR2 FYNNEI. CDR3 protein: CASGGIYEQYF. As DNA, the CDR3 is TGTGCCAGCGGGGGAATCTACGAGCAGTACTTC.

This chain uses TRBV4-1 with TRBJ2-1, with a tentative D call TRBD2 (8 bases). The CDR3 is 20 residues long. The germline CDR1 and CDR2 sequences are MGHRA and YSYEKL. V lost 5 bases to trimming and J lost 0 bases, with 26 bases between them. Here the CDR3 DNA reads TGCGCCAGCAGCTTCCCGGGACAGCCGGGAGGGCCGGGCTCCTACAATGAGCAGTTCTTC. As protein: CASSFPGQPGGPGSYNEQFF.

Details on this clonotype: Mismatch with germline at one junction end may stem from a read error. The V gene is TRBV15, the J gene TRBJ2-1, with 7 bases fitting TRBD2. This CDR3 spans 18 amino acids. Germline V CDR1 and CDR2: LNHNV, YYDKDF (reference sequence). As DNA, the CDR3 is TGTGCCACCAGCAGAGATCTGGGTGGGCTAGCGGTCTACAATGGGCAGTTCTTC. Protein product: CATSRDLGGLAVYNGQFF.

Points on this clonotype: A read error may explain this, as a much larger clone is one base away. The chain joins TRBV6-5 to TRBJ2-1; D unclear. The germline V gene has CDR1 MNHEY and CDR2 SVGAGI. Trimming removed 7 bases at V and 0 bases at J, with 10 bases between. There are 14 residues in the CDR3. The CDR3 spells CASNDRDSYNEQFF. The CDR3 bases are TGTGCCAGCAATGATCGAGACTCCTACAATGAGCAGTTCTTC.

This clonotype has only a few counts. The rearrangement joins TRBV20-1 to TRBJ1-3, with 8 bases matching TRBD1. The V gene end was trimmed by 6 bases and the J gene end by 4 bases; junction bases not matched to a gene: 11. This CDR3 is built from 15 residues. CDR1 is DFQATT and CDR2 is SNEGSKA in the germline V gene (reference sequence). The chain's CDR3 is CSAPARGQEGNTIYF. The CDR3 nucleotides are TGCAGTGCCCCAGCCAGGGGGCAGGAAGGAAACACCATATATTTT.

In this sample, this clonotype turned up a few times. Possible read error: a much larger clone is one base away. This chain connects TRBV29-1 to TRBJ2-1; 7 bases map to TRBD1. The last part of the DNA fits TRBJ2-7 better; the J call may be wrong. Germline loops: CDR1 SQVTM, CDR2 ANQGSEA. This CDR3 has 14 amino acids. CDR3 nucleotide sequence: TGCAGCGTCCTGACAGGGAGCTCCTACAATGAGCAGTACTTC. Encoded protein: CSVLTGSSYNEQYF.

CDR3 sequence: CASSRTWDYPSYEQYF. CDR3 coding DNA: TGTGCCAGCAGCCGTACATGGGACTACCCCTCCTACGAGCAGTACTTC. V usage is TRBV7-2 and J usage is TRBJ2-7, with TRBD2 matching 7 bases. This CDR3 spans 16 amino acids. The germline gives CDR1 SGHTA, CDR2 FQGNSA. V lost 5 bases to trimming and J lost 0 bases; unmatched junction nucleotides: 10.

In its sample, this clonotype was seen a few times. This chain joins TRBV14 and TRBJ1-2, with D hard to call. Per the germline V gene, CDR1 is SGHDN and CDR2 is FVKESK. V gave up 4 bases and J gave up 3 bases, with 15 bases separating them. The CDR3 sequence is 15 residues long. CDR3 coding DNA: TGTGCCAGCAGCCCCGGACCCTTTCCTTACTATGGCTACACCTTC. This codes for CASSPGPFPYYGYTF.

This clonotype was counted many times. The V gene is TRBV20-1, the J gene TRBJ2-1; TRBD2 agrees at 10 bases. CDR3 length: 16 amino acids. V shed 0 bases and J 8 bases; nucleotides not matched to a gene: 10. Germline-derived CDR1 and CDR2 are DFQATT and SNEGSKA (reference sequence). CDR3 sequence: CSARDWASGSSDEQFF. For the CDR3, the DNA is TGCAGTGCTAGAGATTGGGCTAGCGGGAGCAGCGATGAGCAGTTCTTC.

J is TRBJ2-1 and V is TRBV5-5, with D possibly matching TRBD2 (5 bases). Germline CDR1 reads SGHKS; CDR2 reads YYEKEE (reference sequence). This CDR3 region has 14 residues. The V gene lost 3 bases and the J gene lost 8 bases, with 15 bases spanning the gap. The CDR3 nucleotides are TGTGCCAGCAGCTCCCTCGAATGGACTTATGAGCAGTTCTTC. Protein product: CASSSLEWTYEQFF. The full variable domain, in which reference TRBV5-5 and TRBJ2-1 provide the parts outside the CDR3, is DAGVTQSPTHLIKTRGQQVTLRCSPISGHKSVSWYQQVLGQGPQFIFQYYEKEERGRGNFPDRFSARQFPNYSSELNVNALLLGDSALYLCASSSLEWTYEQFFGPGTRLTVL.

The sample holds a few counts of this clonotype. The rearrangement joins TRBV19 to TRBJ2-7; D assignment may be TRBD1 or TRBD2 (6 bases each). The germline CDR1 and CDR2 sequences are LNHDA and SQIVND (reference sequence). CDR3 length equals 11 residues. V was cut by 9 bases and J by 6 bases, with 12 bases left in between. Here the CDR3 reads CASSQGLEQYF. CDR3 DNA sequence: TGTGCCAGCTCACAGGGACTCGAGCAGTACTTC. Filled out from reference TRBV19 and TRBJ2-7, the complete variable domain reads DGGITQSPKYLFRKEGQNVTLSCEQNLNHDAMYWYRQDPGQGLRLIYYSQIVNDFQKGDIAEGYSVSREKKESFPLTVTSAQKNPTAFYLCASSQGLEQYFGPGTRLTVT.

Note on this clonotype: This may stem from a read error, because a much larger clone lies one nucleotide away. This chain joins TRBV29-1 and TRBJ2-5, with D perhaps matching TRBD1 or TRBD2 (5 bases each). Germline assignment: CDR1 SQVTM and CDR2 ANQGSEA. V lost 7 bases to trimming and J lost 11 bases, with 20 bases between them. This CDR3 has 12 residues. The CDR3 sequence is CSGRDGGNEQYF. Here the CDR3 DNA reads TGCAGCGGTCGGGACGGCGGCAATGAGCAGTACTTC.

This clonotype was recorded a few times. This chain connects TRBV18 to TRBJ2-5, with D perhaps assigned TRBD1 or TRBD2 (5 bases each). This CDR3 has 15 amino acids. The ends were cut back, 3 bases at V and 2 bases at J, with 13 bases in the middle. Germline V gene sequence: CDR1 KGHSH, CDR2 LQKENI. The CDR3 region is CASSPPGPLQETQYF. Written as DNA, the CDR3 is TGTGCCAGCTCACCCCCGGGGCCTCTTCAAGAGACCCAGTACTTC.

The table lists this clonotype with a few counts. The CDR3 reads CASSYLLAGDEQFF. The DNA for the CDR3 is TGTGCCAGCAGTTATCTTCTAGCGGGAGATGAGCAGTTCTTC. The chain joins TRBV6-2 or TRBV6-3 to TRBJ2-1; 10 nucleotides line up with TRBD2. The J segment lost 8 bases and the V segment lost 3 bases, leaving 4 bases of the junction unmatched. Germline assignment: CDR1 MNHEY and CDR2 SVGEGT. The CDR3 extends over 14 amino acids.

This clonotype showed up many times. The V gene is TRBV28, the J gene TRBJ1-2; D is possibly TRBD1 (5 bases). The V gene lost 10 bases and the J gene lost 4 bases, with 13 bases spanning the gap. This CDR3 has 12 amino acids. Germline assignment: CDR1 MDHEN and CDR2 SYDVKM. CDR3 region: CATITGGYGYTF. In nucleotides, the CDR3 is TGTGCCACCATTACAGGCGGCTATGGCTACACCTTC.